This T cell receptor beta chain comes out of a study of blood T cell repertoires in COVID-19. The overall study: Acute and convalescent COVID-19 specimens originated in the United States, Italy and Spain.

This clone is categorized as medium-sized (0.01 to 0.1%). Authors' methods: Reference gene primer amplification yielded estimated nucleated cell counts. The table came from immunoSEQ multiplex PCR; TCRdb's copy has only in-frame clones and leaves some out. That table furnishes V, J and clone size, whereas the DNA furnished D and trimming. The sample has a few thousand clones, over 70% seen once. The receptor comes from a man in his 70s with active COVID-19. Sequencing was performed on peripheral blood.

The CDR3 region has the DNA TGTGCCAGCAGTGAATTTTCCTACTATGGCTACACCTTC. It yields the protein CASSEFSYYGYTF. The chain combines TRBV6-1 with TRBJ1-2; no definite D call. V shed 2 bases and J shed 3 bases, with 7 bases lying between them. This CDR3 contains 13 residues. CDR1 is MNHNS and CDR2 is SASEGT in the germline V gene.